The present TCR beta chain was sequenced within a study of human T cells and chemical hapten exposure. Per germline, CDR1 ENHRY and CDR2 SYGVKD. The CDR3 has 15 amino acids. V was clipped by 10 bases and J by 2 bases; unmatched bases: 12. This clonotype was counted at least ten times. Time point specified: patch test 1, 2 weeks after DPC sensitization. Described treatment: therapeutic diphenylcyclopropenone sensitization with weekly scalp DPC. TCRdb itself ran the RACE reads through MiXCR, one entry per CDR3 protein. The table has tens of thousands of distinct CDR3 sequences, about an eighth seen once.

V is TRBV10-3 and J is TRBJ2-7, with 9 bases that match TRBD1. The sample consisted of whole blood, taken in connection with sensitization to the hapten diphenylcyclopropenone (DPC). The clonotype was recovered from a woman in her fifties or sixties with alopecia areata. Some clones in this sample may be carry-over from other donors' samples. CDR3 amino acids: CATDYNRGLAYEQYF. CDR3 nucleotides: TGTGCCACCGATTACAACAGGGGGCTCGCCTACGAGCAGTACTTC.